The 17 T cell receptor beta chains reported below all come from one sample, sequenced in a study of T cell responses to AZD1222 COVID-19 vaccine. The protocol was immunoSEQ multiplex PCR, while the TCRdb copy is restricted to in-frame clones and leaves out a portion. Among under 140,000 clones, roughly 90% were seen once, and the ten largest hold about 15%. The sample in question was peripheral blood, obtained 28 days after the second AZD1222 dose. Receptors originate from an adult who received the AZD1222 COVID-19 vaccine.

The V gene is TRBV7-9, the J gene TRBJ2-5; TRBD2 aligns across 9 bases. The CDR3 has 14 amino acids. Germline CDR1 SEHNR, CDR2 FQNEAQ (reference sequence). With V trimmed by 0 bases and J by 5 bases, 1 base remained unmatched. CDR3 in amino acids: CASSLAGTSETQYF. The CDR3 nucleotides read TGTGCCAGCAGCTTAGCTGGGACTAGCGAGACCCAGTACTTC.

The J gene is TRBJ1-2, the V gene TRBV29-1; D is ambiguous. This CDR3 has 14 residues. Germline loops: CDR1 SQVTM, CDR2 ANQGSEA. Trimming stripped 0 bases from V and 8 bases from J, with 16 bases between. The CDR3 region is CSVEDLSRPQGYTF. The CDR3 DNA sequence: TGCAGCGTTGAAGATCTTTCCAGGCCCCAAGGCTACACCTTC.

This rearrangement joins TRBV18 to TRBJ2-6; tentative D call: TRBD2 (5 bases). CDR1 is KGHSH and CDR2 is LQKENI in the germline V gene. Trimming pared 5 bases from V and 0 bases from J, leaving 8 bases between. CDR3 length: 15 amino acids. The CDR3 spells CASSAGVSGANVLTF. As DNA, the CDR3 is TGTGCCAGCTCAGCCGGGGTCTCTGGGGCCAACGTCCTGACTTTC.

The V and J genes are TRBV16 and TRBJ2-3; D is ambiguous. CDR3 length equals 14 residues. Trimming took 0 bases from V and 5 from J, leaving 9 bases between them. From germline, CDR1 is KGHSY and CDR2 FQNENV. CDR3 in amino acids: CASSQSPRQDTQYF. CDR3 coding DNA: TGTGCCAGCAGCCAATCCCCACGCCAAGATACGCAGTATTTT.

V usage is TRBV27 and J usage is TRBJ1-3, with a tentative D call TRBD1 (5 bases). The CDR3 length is 17 residues. Germline lookup yields CDR1 MNHEY and CDR2 SMNVEV (reference sequence). Trimming took 5 bases from V and 0 from J, leaving 17 bases between them. CDR3 region: CASSPLAGGFSGNTIYF. CDR3 DNA: TGTGCCAGCAGTCCCCTCGCCGGGGGATTCTCTGGAAACACCATATATTTT.

The gene calls are TRBV30 and TRBJ1-4; 9 nucleotides align to TRBD1. The germline V gene encodes CDR1 GTSNPN and CDR2 SVGIG (reference sequence). The J segment lost 8 bases and the V segment lost 0 bases, leaving 13 bases of the junction unmatched. The CDR3 consists of 17 residues. CDR3 coding DNA: TGTGCCTGGAGTGTAGATGGTGCGACAGGGGGTAGCGAAAAACTGTTTTTT. Translating it yields CAWSVDGATGGSEKLFF.

The chain couples TRBV11-3 to TRBJ2-5; D gene ambiguous. Trimming stripped 5 bases from V and 4 bases from J, with 5 bases between. From germline, CDR1 is SGHNT and CDR2 YENEEA. The CDR3 runs to 11 residues. In DNA, the CDR3 is TGTGCCAGCAGCCCCGGAGAGACCCAGTACTTC. Amino acids: CASSPGETQYF.

The chain couples TRBV10-3 to TRBJ2-2; 12 bases are shared with TRBD2. CDR1 is ENHRY, CDR2 SYGVKD, per germline. With 6 bases clipped from V and 4 bases from J, the junction kept 3 bases outside the gene matches. This CDR3 has 15 residues. CDR3 coding DNA: TGTGCCATCAGCCGGACTAGCGGGATCACCGGGGAGCTGTTTTTT. Translating gives CAISRTSGITGELFF.

The chain couples TRBV14 to TRBJ1-2, with a weak D call TRBD1 (5 bases). This CDR3 contains 13 residues. Trimming cost V 0 bases and J 5 bases, with 7 bases left between them. Germline CDR1 reads SGHDN; CDR2 reads FVKESK. The CDR3 DNA is TGTGCCAGCAGCCAAGACAGGGCGTATGGCTACACCTTC. Its translation is CASSQDRAYGYTF. Drawing the rest from reference TRBV14 and TRBJ1-2, the complete variable domain is EAGVTQFPSHSVIEKGQTVTLRCDPISGHDNLYWYRRVMGKEIKFLLHFVKESKQDESGMPNNRFLAERTGGTYSTLKVQPAELEDSGVYFCASSQDRAYGYTFGSGTRLTVV.

The V call is TRBV2, the J call TRBJ1-2; 7 bases agree with TRBD1. The CDR3 length is 13 residues. Losses at the gene ends were 8 bases for V and 5 bases for J; bases not matched to a gene: 8. Germline CDR1 and CDR2: SNHLY and FYNNEI. Here the CDR3 reads CASGGQGVYGYTF. The DNA for the CDR3 is TGTGCCAGCGGCGGTCAGGGGGTATATGGCTACACCTTC. The whole variable domain, remainder taken from reference TRBV2 and TRBJ1-2, is EPEVTQTPSHQVTQMGQEVILRCVPISNHLYFYWYRQILGQKVEFLVSFYNNEISEKSEIFDDQFSVERPDGSNFTLKIRSTKLEDSAMYFCASGGQGVYGYTFGSGTRLTVV.

This sequence joins TRBV11-2 and TRBJ1-1, with D possibly TRBD1 on 5 matching bases. Trimming took off 8 bases at V and 3 bases at J, with 13 bases between the two ends. The CDR3 consists of 13 residues. Germline CDR1 and CDR2: SGHAT and FQNNGV. In DNA form, the CDR3 reads TGTGCCAGCGCTCGGTTAGGGGACACTGAAGCTTTCTTT. Amino acids: CASARLGDTEAFF.

The CDR3 reads CASSLYGRTRAFYEQYF. In DNA form, the CDR3 reads TGTGCCAGCAGTTTATATGGGCGGACCCGGGCATTCTACGAGCAGTACTTC. This chain joins TRBV27 and TRBJ2-7; unclear D gene. The CDR3 consists of 17 residues. The V end lost 1 base, the J end lost 3 bases, and 19 bases lay between the germline ends. Germline loops: CDR1 MNHEY, CDR2 SMNVEV (reference sequence).

The chain links TRBV15 to TRBJ1-5; a weak D match, TRBD1 (6 bases). The CDR3 sequence is 16 residues long. Germline CDR1 LNHNV, CDR2 YYDKDF (reference sequence). The germline V and J ends were trimmed by 2 bases and 2 bases, with 13 bases remaining between them. CDR3 DNA sequence: TGTGCCACCAGCAGACCGATGAGACAGGGCAATCAGCCCCAGCATTTT. As protein: CATSRPMRQGNQPQHF.

The chain joins TRBV19 to TRBJ1-4; D possibly corresponds to TRBD1 (5 bases). Deletions cut 8 bases from V and 0 bases from J, with 10 bases between. CDR3 size: 14 residues. Germline V gives CDR1 LNHDA, CDR2 SQIVND (reference sequence). The CDR3 loop reads CASGTTATNEKLFF. Written as DNA, the CDR3 is TGTGCCAGTGGAACGACAGCAACTAATGAAAAACTGTTTTTT.

The J gene is TRBJ2-4, the V gene TRBV19, with a weak D call TRBD1 (5 bases). Germline V gene sequence: CDR1 LNHDA, CDR2 SQIVND (reference sequence). This CDR3 region has 18 residues. V was pared by 4 bases and J by 3 bases, with 22 bases between. CDR3 coding DNA: TGTGCCAGTAGTACTAGTAGGACAAGAGATTTAGGCAAAAACATTCAGTACTTC. As protein: CASSTSRTRDLGKNIQYF.

The gene calls are TRBV5-1 and TRBJ1-1; perhaps TRBD1 as D (5 bases). CDR1 SGHRS and CDR2 YFSETQ come from the germline V gene. The V end was cut by 0 bases, the J end by 1 base, with 7 bases between. CDR3 length: 14 amino acids. The CDR3 coding sequence is TGCGCCAGCAGCTTGGGACAGTGGAACACTGAAGCTTTCTTT. Translated, it gives CASSLGQWNTEAFF.

This sequence joins TRBV10-2 and TRBJ2-7; 11 bases line up with TRBD2. Germline lookup yields CDR1 WSHSY and CDR2 SAAADI. The CDR3 spans 14 residues. V dropped 6 bases and J dropped 3; count of bases not matched to a gene: 4. The CDR3: CASRVAGGSYEQYF. CDR3 DNA sequence: TGCGCCAGCAGGGTAGCGGGAGGGAGCTACGAGCAGTACTTC.